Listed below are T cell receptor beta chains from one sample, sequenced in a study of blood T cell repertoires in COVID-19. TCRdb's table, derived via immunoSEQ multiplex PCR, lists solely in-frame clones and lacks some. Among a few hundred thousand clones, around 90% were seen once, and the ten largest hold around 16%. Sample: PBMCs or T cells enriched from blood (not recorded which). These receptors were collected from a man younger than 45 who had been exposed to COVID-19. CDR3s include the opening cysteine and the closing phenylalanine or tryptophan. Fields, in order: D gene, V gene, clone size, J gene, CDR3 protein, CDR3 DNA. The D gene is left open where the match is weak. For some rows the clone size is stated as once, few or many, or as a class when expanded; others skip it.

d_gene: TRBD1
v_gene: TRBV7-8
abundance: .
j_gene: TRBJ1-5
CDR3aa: CASSWTGGNQPQHF
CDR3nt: TGTGCCAGCAGCTGGACAGGGGGCAATCAGCCCCAGCATTTT

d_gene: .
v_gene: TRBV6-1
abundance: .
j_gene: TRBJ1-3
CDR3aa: CASSGWGMRTSGNTIYF
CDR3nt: TGTGCCAGCAGTGGGTGGGGCATGAGAACCTCTGGAAACACCATATATTTT

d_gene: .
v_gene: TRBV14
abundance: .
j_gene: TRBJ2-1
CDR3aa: CASSQGGVNEQFF
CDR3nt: TGTGCCAGCAGCCAAGGGGGGGTCAATGAGCAGTTCTTC

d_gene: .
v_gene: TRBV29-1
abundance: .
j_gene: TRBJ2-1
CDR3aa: CSVEVGGTLVYNEQFF
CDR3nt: TGCAGCGTTGAAGTCGGCGGAACTTTAGTCTACAATGAGCAGTTCTTC

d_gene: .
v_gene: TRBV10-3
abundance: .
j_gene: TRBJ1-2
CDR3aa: CAISESGQLVYGYTF
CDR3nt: TGTGCCATCAGTGAGTCTGGACAGTTAGTCTATGGCTACACCTTC

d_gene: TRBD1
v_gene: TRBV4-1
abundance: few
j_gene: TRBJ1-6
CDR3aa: CASSQMTGGVHF
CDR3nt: TGCGCCAGCAGCCAAATGACAGGGGGAGTCCACTTT

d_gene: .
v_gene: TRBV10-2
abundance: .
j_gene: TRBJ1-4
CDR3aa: CASKSVGRNEKLFF
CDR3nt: TGCGCCAGCAAATCTGTGGGGAGAAATGAAAAACTGTTTTTT

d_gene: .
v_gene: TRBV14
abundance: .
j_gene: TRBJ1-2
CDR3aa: CASSRRQLGYTF
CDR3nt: TGTGCCAGCAGCCGCAGACAGCTCGGCTACACCTTC

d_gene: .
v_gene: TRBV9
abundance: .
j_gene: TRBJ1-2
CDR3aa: CASSSGAVDGYTF
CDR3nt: TGTGCCAGCAGTTCAGGGGCGGTCGATGGCTACACCTTC

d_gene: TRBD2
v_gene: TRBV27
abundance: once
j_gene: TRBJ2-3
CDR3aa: CASSRLTSGGLSGTDTQYF
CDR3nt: TGTGCCAGCAGCCGTTTGACTAGCGGGGGTTTATCGGGGACAGATACGCAGTATTTT

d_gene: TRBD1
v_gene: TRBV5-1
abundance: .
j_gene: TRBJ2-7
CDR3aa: CASRATDRATYEQYF
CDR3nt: TGCGCCAGCAGGGCGACCGACAGGGCCACCTACGAGCAGTACTTC

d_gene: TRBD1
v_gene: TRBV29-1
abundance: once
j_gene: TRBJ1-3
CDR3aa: CSVTWTGENTIYF
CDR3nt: TGCAGCGTTACGTGGACAGGGGAAAACACCATATATTTT

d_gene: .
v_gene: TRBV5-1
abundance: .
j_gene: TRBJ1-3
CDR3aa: CASSLGPTTWGNTIYF
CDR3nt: TGCGCCAGCAGCCTGGGACCAACGACTTGGGGAAACACCATATATTTT